The entry below describes one TCR beta chain. The table came from immunoSEQ multiplex PCR; TCRdb's copy has only in-frame clones and leaves some out. This table has under 25,000 clones, approximately 85% appearing once. This specimen belongs to a study of OX40 agonist ivuxolimab in advanced cancers. The CDR3 totals 14 residues. Per the germline V gene, CDR1 is SGHRS and CDR2 is YFSETQ. Trimming removed 0 bases at V and 2 bases at J, with 9 bases between. The source of this sequence is an adult with an advanced solid tumor such as melanoma, head and neck, liver or kidney cancer. The specimen comprised CD4+ or CD8+ T cells sorted from blood, sampled in a trial of the OX40 agonist ivuxolimab. V is TRBV5-1 and J is TRBJ2-7; no clear D gene. For the CDR3, the DNA is TGCGCCAGCAGCTTGGCCCCGGACCCCTACGAGCAGTACTTC. This translates into CASSLAPDPYEQYF.